Listed here are 4 T cell receptor beta chains from one sample, sequenced in a study of spatial heterogeneity in lung cancer. TCRdb analysed the 5' RACE reads with MiXCR anew, one entry per CDR3 protein. The repertoire holds roughly 10,000 distinct CDR3 sequences, with less than 5% as singletons. Time point meaning: sample taken at primary tumor resection. Whole RNA came from tumor, nontumor lung or frozen PBMC and was sequenced without being sorted. The specimen comprised normal lung tissue next to the tumor, sampled at surgery. The receptors derive from a male donor with early-stage non-small cell lung cancer.

Within the sample, this clonotype is medium-sized (0.01 to 0.1%). The chain couples TRBV2 to TRBJ1-5; D gene uncertain. V was pared by 1 base and J by 15 bases, with 13 bases between. The germline V gene encodes CDR1 SNHLY and CDR2 FYNNEI. CDR3 length equals 12 residues. The CDR3 spells CASSEDGRHWHF. The CDR3, as DNA: TGTGCCAGCAGTGAAGATGGCAGACATTGGCATTTT.

This clonotype was counted many times. The rearrangement joins TRBV12-3 or TRBV12-4 to TRBJ1-2; 10 positions agree with TRBD1. This CDR3 has 15 residues. With 6 bases clipped from V and 3 bases from J, the junction kept 7 bases outside the gene matches. CDR3 sequence: CASRDGDRGYYGYTF. The CDR3 region has the DNA TGTGCCAGCAGGGATGGGGACAGGGGCTACTATGGCTACACCTTC.

This clonotype qualifies as medium-sized. The chain employs TRBV5-4 and TRBJ2-7; TRBD1 agrees at 7 bases. The V gene end was trimmed by 4 bases and the J gene end by 1 base; junction bases not matched to a gene: 5. Germline V gene sequence: CDR1 SGHNT, CDR2 YYREEE (reference sequence). The CDR3 runs to 14 residues. In DNA, the CDR3 is TGTGCCAGCAGCCAAGACAGGGTTTCCTACGAGCAGTACTTC. The encoded protein is CASSQDRVSYEQYF.

The chain combines TRBV4-3 with TRBJ2-5; the D is unclear. The length of the CDR3 is 14 residues. CDR1 and CDR2 (germline): LGHNA, YSLEER. V shed 3 bases and J shed 3 bases, with 11 bases lying between them. CDR3 nucleotide sequence: TGCGCCAGCAGCCAGGGCACAGCTAAAGAGACCCAGTACTTC. Protein sequence: CASSQGTAKETQYF.